The present T cell receptor beta chain was sequenced within a study of blood T cell repertoires in COVID-19. Study details: The United States, Italy and Spain supplied acute and convalescent COVID-19 samples.

In the authors' methods: Estimated nucleated cell counts came from reference gene primer amplification. The protocol was immunoSEQ multiplex PCR, while the TCRdb copy is restricted to in-frame clones and leaves out a portion. V and J calls and clone size follow that table, whereas D and trimming were derived from the DNA. The table has approximately 80,000 clones, around 81% seen once. Germline-derived CDR1 and CDR2 are GTSNPN and SVGIG (reference sequence). The CDR3 is 16 residues long. Trimming took 2 bases from V and 8 from J; bases not matched to a gene: 12. This TCR came from an elderly man with acute or convalescent COVID-19. The sample was peripheral blood. V usage is TRBV30 and J usage is TRBJ2-2; 9 bases agree with TRBD2. For the CDR3, the DNA is TGTGCCTGGAGTAACATGGGGTTAGCGGGAGAAGGGGAGCTGTTTTTT. Translated: CAWSNMGLAGEGELFF.